Included here is one TCR beta chain sequence, with context. Its cognate antigen has yet to be identified. Base qualities are not at hand, and no much larger clone is one base apart. This sample is drawn from a study of T cell repertoires in ileal Crohn's disease (dated by TCRdb to between 2019 and 2020). Some background on the complete study: The median duration of disease was around 7.3 years, and at the time of surgery approximately 34% of patients were active smokers. Endoscopic postoperative recurrence was defined by a Rutgeerts score above i0. TCR repertoire analysis was performed in about 59 Crohn's disease patients drawn from a prospective multicentre cohort. The study ran alongside a multicentre cohort designed to identify predictors of early endoscopic recurrence after ileocolonic resection. Postoperative therapy was given to about half of the patients, with thiopurines administered to some 10 patients and anti-TNF agents administered to approximately 17 patients. A total of some 170 mucosal samples from around 57 patients were sequenced, collected from several sites on the surgical specimen as well as at postoperative endoscopy. Every patient underwent surgery because of a complication, which was stricturing disease in around 60% and penetrating disease in about 39%.

Adults with ileal or ileocolonic Crohn's disease and an indication for ileocolonic resection were eligible for inclusion. Whole ileal mucosal biopsies were kept frozen at -80 degrees C prior to DNA extraction. Genomic DNA was isolated from frozen whole biopsies using a TRizol-based method, and the DNA was quantified with a NanoDrop 2000 spectrophotometer. For commercial TCRB immunosequencing, 450 to 550 nanograms of biopsy DNA were submitted for each sample. A two-step, amplification bias-controlled multiplex PCR was used by Adaptive Biotechnology to amplify CDR3 regions from genomic DNA. Primers for every V and J gene segment were used in the first PCR, and barcodes and Illumina adapters were added in the second PCR. CDR3 libraries were sequenced using an Illumina instrument. Under the source paper's analysis protocol: Vendor-provided pipelines were combined with custom analysis of raw data in R/Bioconductor under R version 3.3.0. Clonality, which ranges from 0 to 1, was calculated as the inverse of the normalised Shannon entropy across all productive clones. High-frequency clones were defined as the repertoire share of the top 100 clones, retaining only clones passing a 95% confidence test. The Simpson index measured repertoire diversity, and the Morisita-Horn index measured overlap between samples. The immuneACCESS repertoire file appears here via TCRdb, limited to in-frame rearrangements. These files lack a portion of the clones; in checked studies, under half of the deficit traces to unresolved V genes, and the cause of the others is not known. The D gene and trimming were derived from the DNA, and the V and J assignments and clone size from that table. This sample gives roughly 13,000 clones in total; 60% to 80% of them show up just once. The top ten clones comprise roughly 18% of the sample.

The paper's findings and limits, for the study overall: Only a subgroup of patients, of unstated size, had mucosal CD4 and CD8 T cells sorted and sequenced. Compared with CD4 T cells, sorted CD8 T cells held more high-frequency clones, which suggests that the mucosal expansions were mostly CD8. Higher percentages of high-frequency clones at the time of surgery were linked to endoscopic recurrence, and every patient with clonality above 26.8% (18/57) had recurrence. Patients who were active smokers at surgery had a significantly higher proportion of clonal expansions than non-smokers (roughly 27% vs 19%, p=0.02).

The CDR3 contains 13 residues, cysteine and phenylalanine counted. Only the CDR3 region is kept as DNA, spanning 39 bases read in frame from base 1. CDR1 MGHDK and CDR2 SYGVNS were looked up in the germline V gene. Sequenced sample: ileal tissue. This chain is built from TRBV25-1 and TRBJ2-5; too little of a D gene remains to name it. TRBJ2-7 explains the end of the DNA better; the J call may be wrong. The receptor was derived from an adult with Crohn's disease. The sequence in DNA is TGTGCCAGCAGTGCAACAGATCCCTACGAGCAGTACTTC. Protein translation: CASSATDPYEQYF.